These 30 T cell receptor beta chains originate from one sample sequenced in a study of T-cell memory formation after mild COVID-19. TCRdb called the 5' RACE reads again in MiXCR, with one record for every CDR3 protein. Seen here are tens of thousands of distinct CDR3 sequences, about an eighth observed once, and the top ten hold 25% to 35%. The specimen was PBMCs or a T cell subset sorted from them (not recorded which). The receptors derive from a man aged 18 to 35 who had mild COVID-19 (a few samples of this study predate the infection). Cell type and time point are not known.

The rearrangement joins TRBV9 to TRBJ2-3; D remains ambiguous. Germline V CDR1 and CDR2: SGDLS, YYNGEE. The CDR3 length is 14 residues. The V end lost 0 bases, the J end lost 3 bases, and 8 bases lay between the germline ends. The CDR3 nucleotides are TGTGCCAGCAGCGTAGAGGACCCGACAGATACGCAGTATTTT. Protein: CASSVEDPTDTQYF.

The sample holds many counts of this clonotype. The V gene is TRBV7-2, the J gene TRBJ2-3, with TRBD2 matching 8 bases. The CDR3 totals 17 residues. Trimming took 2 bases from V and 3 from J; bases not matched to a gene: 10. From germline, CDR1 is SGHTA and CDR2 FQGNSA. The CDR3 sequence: CASSLTRGGGQTDTQYF. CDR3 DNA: TGTGCCAGCAGCTTAACTCGGGGCGGGGGGCAGACAGATACGCAGTATTTT. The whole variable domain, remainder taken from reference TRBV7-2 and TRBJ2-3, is GAGVSQSPSNKVTEKGKDVELRCDPISGHTALYWYRQSLGQGLEFLIYFQGNSAPDKSGLPSDRFSAERTGGSVSTLTIQRTQQEDSAVYLCASSLTRGGGQTDTQYFGPGTRLTVL.

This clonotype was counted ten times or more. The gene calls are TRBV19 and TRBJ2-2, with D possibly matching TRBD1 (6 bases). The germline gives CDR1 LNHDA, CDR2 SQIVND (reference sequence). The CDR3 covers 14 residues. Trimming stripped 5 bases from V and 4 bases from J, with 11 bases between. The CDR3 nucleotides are TGTGCCAGTAGTGGGGTAGGGGGCACCGGGGAGCTGTTTTTT. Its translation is CASSGVGGTGELFF.

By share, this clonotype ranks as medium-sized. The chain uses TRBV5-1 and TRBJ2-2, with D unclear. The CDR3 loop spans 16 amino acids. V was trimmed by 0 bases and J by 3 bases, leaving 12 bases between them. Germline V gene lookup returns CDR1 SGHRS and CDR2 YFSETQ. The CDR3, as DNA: TGCGCCAGCAGCTTGGCGGTTGGAGCCTACACCGGGGAGCTGTTTTTT. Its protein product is CASSLAVGAYTGELFF.

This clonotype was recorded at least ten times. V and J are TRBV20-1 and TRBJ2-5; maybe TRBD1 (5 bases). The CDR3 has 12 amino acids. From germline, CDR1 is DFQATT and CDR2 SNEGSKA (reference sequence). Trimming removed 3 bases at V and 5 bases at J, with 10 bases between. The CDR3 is CSASRVVETQYF. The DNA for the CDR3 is TGCAGTGCTAGCAGGGTGGTGGAGACCCAGTACTTC.

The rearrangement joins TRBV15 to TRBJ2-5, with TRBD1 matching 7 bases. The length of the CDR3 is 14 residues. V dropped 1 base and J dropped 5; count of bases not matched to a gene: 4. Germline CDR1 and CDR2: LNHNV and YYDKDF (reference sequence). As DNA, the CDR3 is TGTGCCACCAGCAGAGCAACAGGGGCGGAGACCCAGTACTTC. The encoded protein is CATSRATGAETQYF.

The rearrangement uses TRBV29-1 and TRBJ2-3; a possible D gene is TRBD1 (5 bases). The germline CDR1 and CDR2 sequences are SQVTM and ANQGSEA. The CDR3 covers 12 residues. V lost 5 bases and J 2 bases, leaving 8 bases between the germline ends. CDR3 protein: CSVLDNTDTQYF. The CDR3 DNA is TGCAGCGTTCTGGACAACACAGATACGCAGTATTTT.

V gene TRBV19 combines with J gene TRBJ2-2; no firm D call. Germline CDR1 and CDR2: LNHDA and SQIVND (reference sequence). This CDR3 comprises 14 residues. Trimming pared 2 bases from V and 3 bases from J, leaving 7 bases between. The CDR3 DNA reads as TGTGCCAGTAGTATATGGTGGTACACCGGGGAGCTGTTTTTT. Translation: CASSIWWYTGELFF. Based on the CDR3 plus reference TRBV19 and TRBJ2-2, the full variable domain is DGGITQSPKYLFRKEGQNVTLSCEQNLNHDAMYWYRQDPGQGLRLIYYSQIVNDFQKGDIAEGYSVSREKKESFPLTVTSAQKNPTAFYLCASSIWWYTGELFFGEGSRLTVL.

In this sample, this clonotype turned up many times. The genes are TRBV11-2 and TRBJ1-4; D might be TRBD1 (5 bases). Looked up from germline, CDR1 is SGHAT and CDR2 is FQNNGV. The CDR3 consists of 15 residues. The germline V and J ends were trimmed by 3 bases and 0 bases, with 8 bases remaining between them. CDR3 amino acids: CASSLRGATNEKLFF. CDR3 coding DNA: TGTGCCAGCAGCTTGAGGGGTGCAACTAATGAAAAACTGTTTTTT.

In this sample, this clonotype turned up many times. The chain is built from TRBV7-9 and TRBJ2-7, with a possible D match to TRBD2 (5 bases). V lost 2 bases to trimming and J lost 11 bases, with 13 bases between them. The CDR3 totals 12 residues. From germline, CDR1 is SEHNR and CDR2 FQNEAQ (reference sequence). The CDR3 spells CASSLYLRGKYV. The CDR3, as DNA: TGTGCCAGCAGCTTATATCTCCGGGGAAAGTACGTC.

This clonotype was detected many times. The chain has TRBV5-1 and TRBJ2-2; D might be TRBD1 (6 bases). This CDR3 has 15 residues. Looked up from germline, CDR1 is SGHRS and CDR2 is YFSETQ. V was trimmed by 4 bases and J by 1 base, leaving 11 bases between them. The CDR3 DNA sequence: TGCGCCAGCAGCGTACAGGGATGGAACACCGGGGAGCTGTTTTTT. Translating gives CASSVQGWNTGELFF. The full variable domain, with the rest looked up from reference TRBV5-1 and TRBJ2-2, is KAGVTQTPRYLIKTRGQQVTLSCSPISGHRSVSWYQQTPGQGLQFLFEYFSETQRNKGNFPGRFSGRQFSNSRSEMNVSTLELGDSALYLCASSVQGWNTGELFFGEGSRLTVL.

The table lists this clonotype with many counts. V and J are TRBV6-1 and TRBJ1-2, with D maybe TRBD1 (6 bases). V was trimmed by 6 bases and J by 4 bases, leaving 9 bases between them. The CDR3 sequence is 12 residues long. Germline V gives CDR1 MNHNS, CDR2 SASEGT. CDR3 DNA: TGTGCCAGCAGAGGACAGTTCTATGGCTACACCTTC. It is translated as CASRGQFYGYTF.

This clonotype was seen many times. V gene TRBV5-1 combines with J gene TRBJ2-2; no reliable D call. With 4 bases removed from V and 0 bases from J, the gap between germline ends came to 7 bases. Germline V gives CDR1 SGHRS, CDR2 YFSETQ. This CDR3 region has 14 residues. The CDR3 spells CASSPVANTGELFF. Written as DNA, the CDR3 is TGCGCCAGCAGCCCCGTAGCGAACACCGGGGAGCTGTTTTTT.

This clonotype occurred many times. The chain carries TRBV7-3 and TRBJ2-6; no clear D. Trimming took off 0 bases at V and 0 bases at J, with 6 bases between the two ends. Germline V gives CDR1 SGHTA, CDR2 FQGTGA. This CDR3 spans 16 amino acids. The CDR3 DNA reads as TGTGCCAGCAGCTTAACGGGTAGCTCTGGGGCCAACGTCCTGACTTTC. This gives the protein CASSLTGSSGANVLTF. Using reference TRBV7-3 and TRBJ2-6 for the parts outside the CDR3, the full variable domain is GAGVSQTPSNKVTEKGKYVELRCDPISGHTALYWYRQSLGQGPEFLIYFQGTGAADDSGLPNDRFFAVRPEGSVSTLKIQRTERGDSAVYLCASSLTGSSGANVLTFGAGSRLTVL.

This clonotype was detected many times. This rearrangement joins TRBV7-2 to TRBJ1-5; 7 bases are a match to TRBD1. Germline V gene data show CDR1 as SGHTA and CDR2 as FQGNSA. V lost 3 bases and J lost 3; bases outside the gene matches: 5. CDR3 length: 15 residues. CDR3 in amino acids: CASSLQGGSNQPQHF. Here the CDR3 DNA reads TGTGCCAGCAGCTTGCAGGGGGGCTCCAATCAGCCCCAGCATTTT.

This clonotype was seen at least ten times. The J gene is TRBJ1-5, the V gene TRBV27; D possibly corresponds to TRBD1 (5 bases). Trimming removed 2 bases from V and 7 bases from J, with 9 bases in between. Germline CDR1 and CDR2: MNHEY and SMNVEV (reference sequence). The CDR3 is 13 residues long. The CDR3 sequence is CASSLGGEQPQHF. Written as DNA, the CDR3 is TGTGCCAGCAGTTTAGGGGGGGAACAGCCCCAGCATTTT.

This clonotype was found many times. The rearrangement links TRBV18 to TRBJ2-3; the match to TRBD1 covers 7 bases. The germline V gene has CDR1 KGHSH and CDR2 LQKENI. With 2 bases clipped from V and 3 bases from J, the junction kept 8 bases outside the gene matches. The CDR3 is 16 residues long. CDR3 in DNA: TGTGCCAGCTCACCAGAAGGACAGGCTTGGACAGATACGCAGTATTTT. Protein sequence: CASSPEGQAWTDTQYF.

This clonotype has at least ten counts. CDR3 amino acids: CSVEGDRASYNEQFF. The CDR3 DNA follows: TGCAGCGTTGAAGGTGACCGAGCCTCCTACAATGAGCAGTTCTTC. The chain is built from TRBV29-1 and TRBJ2-1; D remains unclear. This CDR3 contains 15 residues. The germline V gene encodes CDR1 SQVTM and CDR2 ANQGSEA. V lost 1 base, J lost 0 bases, and 10 bases lay in between.

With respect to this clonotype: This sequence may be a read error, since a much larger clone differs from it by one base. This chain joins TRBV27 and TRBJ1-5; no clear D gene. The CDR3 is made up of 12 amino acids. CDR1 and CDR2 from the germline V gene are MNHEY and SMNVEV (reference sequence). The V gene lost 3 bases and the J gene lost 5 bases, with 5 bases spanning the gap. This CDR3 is CASSFIDQPQHF. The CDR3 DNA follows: TGTGCCAGCAGTTTTATAGATCAGCCCCAGCATTTT.

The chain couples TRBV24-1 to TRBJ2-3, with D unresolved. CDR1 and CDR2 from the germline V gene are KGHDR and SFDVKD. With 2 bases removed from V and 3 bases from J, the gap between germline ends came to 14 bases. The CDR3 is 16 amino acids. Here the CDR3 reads CATSDSRSALTDTQYF. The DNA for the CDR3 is TGTGCCACCAGTGATTCCAGGAGCGCCCTAACAGATACGCAGTATTTT.

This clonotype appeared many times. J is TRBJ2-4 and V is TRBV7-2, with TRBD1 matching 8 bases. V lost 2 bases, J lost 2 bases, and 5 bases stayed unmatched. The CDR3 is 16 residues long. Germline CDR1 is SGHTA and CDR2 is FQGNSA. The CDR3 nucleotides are TGTGCCAGCAGCTTAACTAGGACAGGGACCAAAAACATTCAGTACTTC. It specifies CASSLTRTGTKNIQYF.

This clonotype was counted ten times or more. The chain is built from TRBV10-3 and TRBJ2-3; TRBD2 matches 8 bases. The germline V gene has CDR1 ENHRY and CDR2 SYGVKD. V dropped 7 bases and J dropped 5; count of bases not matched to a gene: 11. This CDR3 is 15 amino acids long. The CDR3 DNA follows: TGTGCCATCACGGAAGGGGCGAGCGGGAGAGATACGCAGTATTTT. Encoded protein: CAITEGASGRDTQYF.

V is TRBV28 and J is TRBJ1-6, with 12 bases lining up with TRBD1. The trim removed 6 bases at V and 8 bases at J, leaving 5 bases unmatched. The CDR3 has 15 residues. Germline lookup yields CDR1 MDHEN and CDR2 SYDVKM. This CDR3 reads CASSPGQGAYSPLHF. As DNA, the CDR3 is TGTGCCAGCAGCCCGGGACAGGGGGCCTATTCACCCCTCCACTTT.

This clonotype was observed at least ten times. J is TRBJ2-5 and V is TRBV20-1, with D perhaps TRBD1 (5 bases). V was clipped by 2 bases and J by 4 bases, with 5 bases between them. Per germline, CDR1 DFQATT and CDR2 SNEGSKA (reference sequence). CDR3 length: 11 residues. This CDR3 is CSARQGETQYF. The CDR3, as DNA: TGCAGTGCTAGACAGGGAGAGACCCAGTACTTC.

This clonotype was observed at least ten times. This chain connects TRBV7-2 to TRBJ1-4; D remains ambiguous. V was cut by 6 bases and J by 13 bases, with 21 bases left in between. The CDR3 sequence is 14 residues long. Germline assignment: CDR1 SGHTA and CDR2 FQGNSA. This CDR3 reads CASRRQALMKRLFF. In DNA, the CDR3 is TGTGCCAGCAGGAGACAAGCTTTAATGAAAAGACTGTTTTTT.

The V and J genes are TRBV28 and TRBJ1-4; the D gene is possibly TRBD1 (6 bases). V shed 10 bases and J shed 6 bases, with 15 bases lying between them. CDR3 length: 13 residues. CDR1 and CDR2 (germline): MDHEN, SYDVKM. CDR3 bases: TGTGCCACGGAACAGGGTATTGATGAAAAACTGTTTTTT. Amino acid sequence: CATEQGIDEKLFF.

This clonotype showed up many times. The CDR3 DNA is TGTGCCAGCAGTGACTCGACAGGGGGCGGGGAGCTGTTTTTT. It codes for CASSDSTGGGELFF. The V call is TRBV6-4, the J call TRBJ2-2; 9 bases align to TRBD1. This CDR3 has 14 amino acids. J lost 7 bases, V lost 0 bases, and 0 bases had no gene match. Germline V gives CDR1 MRHNA, CDR2 SNTAGT.

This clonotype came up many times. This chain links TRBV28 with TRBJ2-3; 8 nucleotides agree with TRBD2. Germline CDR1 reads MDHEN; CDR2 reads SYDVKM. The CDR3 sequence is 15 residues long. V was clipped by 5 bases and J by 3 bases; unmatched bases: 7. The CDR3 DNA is TGTGCCAGCAGTACTAGCGGATCAGGGACAGATACGCAGTATTTT. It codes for CASSTSGSGTDTQYF.

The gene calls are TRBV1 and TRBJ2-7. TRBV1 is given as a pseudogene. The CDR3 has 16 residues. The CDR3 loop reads CTSTQTTAEGSYEQYF. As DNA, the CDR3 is TGCACCAGCACCCAGACTACGGCCGAGGGTTCGTACGAGCAGTACTTC.

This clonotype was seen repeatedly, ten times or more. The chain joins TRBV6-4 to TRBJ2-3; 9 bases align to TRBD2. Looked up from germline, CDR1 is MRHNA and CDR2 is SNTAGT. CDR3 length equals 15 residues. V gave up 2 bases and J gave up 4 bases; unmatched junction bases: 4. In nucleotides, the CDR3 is TGTGCCAGCAGTGACGGCGGGGGGGTCTCAGATACGCAGTATTTT. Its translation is CASSDGGGVSDTQYF.